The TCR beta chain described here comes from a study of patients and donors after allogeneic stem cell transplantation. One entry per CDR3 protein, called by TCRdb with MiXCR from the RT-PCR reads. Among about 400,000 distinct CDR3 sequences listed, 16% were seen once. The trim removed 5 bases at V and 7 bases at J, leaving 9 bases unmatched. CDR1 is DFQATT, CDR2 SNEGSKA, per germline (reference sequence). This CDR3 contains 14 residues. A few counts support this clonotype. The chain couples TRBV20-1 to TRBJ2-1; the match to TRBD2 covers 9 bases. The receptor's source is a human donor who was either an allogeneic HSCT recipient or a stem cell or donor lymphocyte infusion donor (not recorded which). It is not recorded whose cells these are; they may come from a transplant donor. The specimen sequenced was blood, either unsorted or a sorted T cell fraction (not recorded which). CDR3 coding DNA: TGCAGTGCTGCCGGGACTAGCAGGAGGAATGAGCAGTTCTTC. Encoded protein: CSAAGTSRRNEQFF.